This is a list of T cell receptor beta chains from one sample in a study of T-cell reconstitution after alpha-beta-depleted transplantation in children. Using its own MiXCR run on the PCR reads, TCRdb lists one record per CDR3 protein. Of 300,000 to 400,000 distinct CDR3 sequences listed, roughly 15% were seen once; the top ten hold approximately 4.2%. The sample in question was PBMCs, obtained from the stem cell graft. These receptors were taken from a human donor who donated a stem cell graft to a child with Fanconi anemia. CDR3s include the opening cysteine and the closing phenylalanine or tryptophan. The D gene is left open where the match is weak.

V gene,D gene,CDR3 protein
TRBV20-1,-,CSAQTYNEQFF
TRBV11-2,-,CASSAIRGAEAFF
TRBV9,-,CASSVSPAYNEQFF
TRBV7-9,-,CASSLFGDEKLFF
TRBV7-9,TRBD2,CASTKPGLGSTDTQYF
TRBV18,-,CASSPRRSMNTEAFF
TRBV5-5,TRBD1,CASSLWEKSGRGIRLF
TRBV28,-,CASSSRGRGTDTQYF
TRBV6-5,-,CASSYSTGLFNYGYTF
TRBV20-1,-,CSAFDTTGFYGYTF
TRBV30,-,CAWSAGVGEQYF
TRBV4-3,TRBD2,CASSQEPSGNPDTQYF
TRBV5-1,TRBD1,CASSVDGDRVGQPQHF
TRBV2,TRBD1,CASSEGTGYDEKLFF
TRBV7-9,-,CASSLMNTEAFF
TRBV20-1,-,CSAPRGAGTDTQYF
TRBV15,-,CATSTRTADTQYF
TRBV29-1,-,CSVDRTYRGEQFF
TRBV4-3,-,CASSSWTFGPGNTIYF
TRBV6-1,TRBD1,CASSEYRGGEEKLFF
TRBV24-1,-,CATSDSSGPGETQYF
TRBV5-1,TRBD1,CASSLRPGTEETQYF
TRBV6-2/TRBV6-3,TRBD1,CATKDRESADTQYF
TRBV25-1,-,CASSATSGPFTYEQYF
TRBV6-6,-,CASSHDAGYGYTF
TRBV2,-,CANKHGGNTEAFF
TRBV7-3,-,CASSLGENNEQFF
TRBV11-2,-,CASSQNRETQYF
TRBV12-3/TRBV12-4,TRBD1,CASSMAEGQGQPRAHF
TRBV12-3/TRBV12-4,-,CASSLGDTQYF
TRBV4-3,-,CASSQVGGVGYNEQFF
TRBV12-3/TRBV12-4,-,CASTTSGVNTEAFF
TRBV6-5,-,CASTHRETQYF
TRBV28,-,CASSPPGSNSPLHF
TRBV2,-,CASSASTANNQPQHF
TRBV6-6,-,CASSNSLSTQYF
TRBV20-1,TRBD2,CSAAGLAGGPLRTDTQYF
TRBV29-1,-,CSVDPMNTEAFF
TRBV7-6,-,CASSLYWGQDNEQFF
TRBV7-9,-,CASSFPTENNEQFF
TRBV6-1,-,CASQAATNEKLFF
TRBV29-1,-,CSVEGGQNTEAFF
TRBV6-5,TRBD1,CASSFDRGSTEAFF
TRBV5-1,-,CASSWSGWETETQYF
TRBV5-8,TRBD2,CASTFGSGGSSYNEQFF
TRBV29-1,-,CSVVVWVGETQYF
TRBV15,-,CATSFAGGYTEAFF
TRBV12-3/TRBV12-4,TRBD1,CASSTRTGKGETQYF
TRBV10-3,TRBD1,CAISESKGAGDTQYF
TRBV4-3,TRBD1,CASSQDFVPLTGDSPLHF
TRBV4-3,-,CASSQDPGTQLGAEAFF
TRBV10-3,TRBD1,CAISPGTGEVETQYF
TRBV20-1,TRBD1,CSARDVGQALYGYTF
TRBV20-1,TRBD1,CSASTQGQFYNEQFF